Below, 2 T cell receptor beta chains from the same sample are listed, as sequenced in a study of Ad26.COV2.S vaccination and SARS-CoV-2 variants. The treatment was: around 19 received Ad26.COV2.S at low or high dose, single or two shots; 5 received placebo; per-sample allocation not given. After the first vaccine or placebo injection, samples were drawn on day 63. The repertoire was sequenced with immunoSEQ multiplex PCR; TCRdb's copy has only in-frame clones and lacks some. The table lists some 410,000 clones, over 80% of them singletons. Source: peripheral blood, taken in a trial of Ad26.COV2.S vaccine versus placebo. The receptor set was obtained from a person between 18 and 65 years old who received the Ad26.COV2.S COVID-19 vaccine or a placebo.

This chain links TRBV2 with TRBJ1-1; 11 bases fit TRBD1. Trimming took 3 bases from V and 5 from J; bases not matched to a gene: 2. The CDR3 length is 14 residues. CDR1 is SNHLY and CDR2 is FYNNEI in the germline V gene. CDR3 residues: CASSDGTGGTEAFF. The CDR3, as DNA: TGTGCCAGCAGTGACGGGACAGGGGGGACTGAAGCTTTCTTT.

This chain uses TRBV7-9 with TRBJ1-4; no clear D gene. This CDR3 has 13 residues. Germline V CDR1 and CDR2: SEHNR, FQNEAQ (reference sequence). V lost 4 bases and J lost 3, with 6 bases in between. The CDR3 here is CASSYGPNEKLFF. The CDR3 DNA reads TGTGCCAGCAGCTACGGGCCTAATGAAAAACTGTTTTTT.